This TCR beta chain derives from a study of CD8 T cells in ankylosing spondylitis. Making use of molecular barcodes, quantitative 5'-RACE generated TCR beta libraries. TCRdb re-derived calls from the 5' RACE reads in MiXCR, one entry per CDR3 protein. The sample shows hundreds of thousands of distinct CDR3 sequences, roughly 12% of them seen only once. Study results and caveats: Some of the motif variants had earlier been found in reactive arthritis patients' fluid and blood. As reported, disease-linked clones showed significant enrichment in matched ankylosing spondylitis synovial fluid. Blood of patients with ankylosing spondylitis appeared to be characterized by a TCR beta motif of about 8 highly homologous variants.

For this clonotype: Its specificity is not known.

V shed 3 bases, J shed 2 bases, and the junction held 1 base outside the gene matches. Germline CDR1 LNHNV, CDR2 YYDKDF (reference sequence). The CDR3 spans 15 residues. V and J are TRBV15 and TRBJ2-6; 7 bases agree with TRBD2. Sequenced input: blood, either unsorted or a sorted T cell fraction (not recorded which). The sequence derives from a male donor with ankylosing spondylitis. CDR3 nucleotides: TGTGCCACCAGCAGGGCGGGGGCTGGGGCCAACGTCCTGACTTTC. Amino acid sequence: CATSRAGAGANVLTF.